Below, one TCR beta chain is given with its context. The CDR3 totals 14 residues. Trimming cost V 3 bases and J 3 bases; bases outside gene matches: 3. CDR1 and CDR2 from the germline V gene are SEHNR and FQNEAQ (reference sequence). Participants were aged 18 to 89 years from some 24 US areas. Participants reported their clinical history, and cohort assignment relied on those reports. The sample originates from a study of blood T cell repertoires in COVID-19. As processed by the authors: Using reference gene primer amplification, nucleated cell counts were estimated. Only in-frame clones appear in the TCRdb table, and some are missing; sequencing was by immunoSEQ multiplex PCR. V, J and clone size are taken as reported in that table, and D and trimming were inferred from the DNA itself. This sample has 300,000 to 350,000 clones, with 90% found just once.

Sequencing input: PBMCs or T cells enriched from blood (not recorded which). This chain uses TRBV7-9 with TRBJ2-7, with TRBD2 matching over 9 bases. This clonotype was sampled from a woman between 18 and 29 years old with acute COVID-19. The CDR3 DNA reads TGTGCCAGCAGCTTGACTAGCGGCTTCTACGAGCAGTACTTC. This encodes CASSLTSGFYEQYF.